This paragraph reports one T cell receptor beta chain. Antigen: not known. These data come from a study of beta chain features in type 1 diabetes. V lost 6 bases, J lost 3 bases, and 1 base stayed unmatched. This CDR3 region has 12 residues. Germline loops: CDR1 SQVTM, CDR2 ANQGSEA. General study findings and limits: PCR might show a preference for shorter templates, equally across patients and controls.

Expressed TCRB transcripts got sequenced, as all isolated RNA was reverse transcribed. It was found that naive, central memory and regulatory T cell samples averaged about 3.5 million reads. The repertoire was sequenced with immunoSEQ multiplex PCR; TCRdb's copy has only in-frame clones and lacks some. Of under 200,000 clones in the sample, 7% to 10% were seen once. The specimen was central memory CD4+ T cells from blood. The chain employs TRBV29-1 and TRBJ1-3, with TRBD1 identical over 8 bases. The clonotype was recovered from a woman in her late teens or twenties in good health. CDR3 sequence: CSVGTGGNTIYF. The CDR3 nucleotides are TGCAGCGTCGGGACAGGTGGAAACACCATATATTTT.